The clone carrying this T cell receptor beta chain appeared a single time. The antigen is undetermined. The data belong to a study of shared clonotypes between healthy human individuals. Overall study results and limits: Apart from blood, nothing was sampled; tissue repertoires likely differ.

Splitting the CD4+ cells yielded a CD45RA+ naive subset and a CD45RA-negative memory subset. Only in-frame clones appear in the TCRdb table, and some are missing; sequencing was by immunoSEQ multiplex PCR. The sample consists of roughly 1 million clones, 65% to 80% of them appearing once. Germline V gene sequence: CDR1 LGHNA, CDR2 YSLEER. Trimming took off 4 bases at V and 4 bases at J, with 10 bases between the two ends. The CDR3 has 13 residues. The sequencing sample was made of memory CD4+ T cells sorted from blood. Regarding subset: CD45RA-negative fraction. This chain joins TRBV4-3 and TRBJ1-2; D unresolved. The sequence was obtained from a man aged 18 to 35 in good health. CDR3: CASSPDSGYGYTF. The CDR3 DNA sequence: TGCGCCAGCAGCCCAGACTCCGGCTATGGCTACACCTTC.